This T cell receptor beta chain was identified during a study of cytomegalovirus exposure and HLA in healthy donors. For the study at large: Early release data held around 80 million unique TCRs from HLA-typed donors.

PCR used 60 Vbeta primers and 13 Jbeta primers. TCRdb's copy holds only in-frame clones and misses some; the assay was immunoSEQ multiplex PCR. The sample has 100,000 to 150,000 clones, approximately 85% seen once. The germline gives CDR1 MGHDK, CDR2 SYGVNS. Trimming stripped 7 bases from V and 0 bases from J, with 16 bases between. This CDR3 region has 16 residues. The source material was PBMCs. The sequence was collected from a boy under 18 in good health and CMV-seronegative. The rearrangement links TRBV25-1 to TRBJ1-3; tentatively, D is TRBD1 (6 bases). The CDR3 spells CASKGLGAASGNTIYF. The CDR3 DNA is TGTGCCAGCAAAGGGCTGGGGGCGGCCTCTGGAAACACCATATATTTT.